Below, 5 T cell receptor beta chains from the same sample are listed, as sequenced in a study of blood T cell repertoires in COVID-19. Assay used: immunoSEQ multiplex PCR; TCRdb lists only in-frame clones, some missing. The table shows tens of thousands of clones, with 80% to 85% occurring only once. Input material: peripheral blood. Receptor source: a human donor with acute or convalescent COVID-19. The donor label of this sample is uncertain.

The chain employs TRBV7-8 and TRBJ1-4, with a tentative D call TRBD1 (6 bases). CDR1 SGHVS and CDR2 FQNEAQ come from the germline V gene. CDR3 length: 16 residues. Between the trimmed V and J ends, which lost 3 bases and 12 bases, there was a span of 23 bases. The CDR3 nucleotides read TGTGCCAGCAGCTTCCCGATGGGGGACACCGTGGGGGAACTGTTTTTT. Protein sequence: CASSFPMGDTVGELFF. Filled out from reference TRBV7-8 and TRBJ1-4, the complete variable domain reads GAGVSQSPRYKVAKRGQDVALRCDPISGHVSLFWYQQALGQGPEFLTYFQNEAQLDKSGLPSDRFFAERPEGSVSTLKIQRTQQEDSAVYLCASSFPMGDTVGELFFGSGTQLSVL.

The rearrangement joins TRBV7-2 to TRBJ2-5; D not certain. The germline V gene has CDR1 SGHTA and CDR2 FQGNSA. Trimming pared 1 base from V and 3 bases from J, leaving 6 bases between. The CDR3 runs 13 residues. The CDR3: CASSLGAKETQYF. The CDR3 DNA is TGTGCCAGCAGCTTAGGAGCAAAAGAGACCCAGTACTTC.

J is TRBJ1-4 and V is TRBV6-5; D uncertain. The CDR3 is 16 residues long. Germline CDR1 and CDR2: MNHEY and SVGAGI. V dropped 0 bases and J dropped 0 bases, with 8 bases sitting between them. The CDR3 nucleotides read TGTGCCAGCAGTTACTCACCCAGCGCAACTAATGAAAAACTGTTTTTT. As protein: CASSYSPSATNEKLFF.

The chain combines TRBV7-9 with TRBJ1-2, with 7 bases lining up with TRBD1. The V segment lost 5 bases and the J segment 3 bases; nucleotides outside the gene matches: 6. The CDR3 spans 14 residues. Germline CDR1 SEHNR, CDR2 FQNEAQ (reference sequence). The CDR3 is CASSLQGGDYGYTF. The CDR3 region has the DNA TGTGCCAGCAGCCTGCAGGGGGGAGACTATGGCTACACCTTC.

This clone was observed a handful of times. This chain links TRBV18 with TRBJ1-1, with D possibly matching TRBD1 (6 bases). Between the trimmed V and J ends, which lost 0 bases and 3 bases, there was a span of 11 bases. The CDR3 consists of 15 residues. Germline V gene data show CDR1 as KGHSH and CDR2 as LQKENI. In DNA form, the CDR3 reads TGTGCCAGCTCACCACCATCAGGGGCCGACACTGAAGCTTTCTTT. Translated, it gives CASSPPSGADTEAFF.